This T cell receptor (beta chain) came from a study of blood T cells in healthy people across ages (dated by TCRdb to about 2015). Background for the entire study: In model experiments, template switching captured roughly one uniquely barcoded TCR beta cDNA molecule for every two T cells. Age-related changes in TCR beta repertoire diversity were measured in the study by deep sequencing normalized with unique cDNA molecular identifiers. Donors were grouped into four age groups: young (average 16 years), middle-aged (less than 40), aged (62) and long-lived (around 82). Donors of different ages were randomly distributed across sequencing lanes to avoid experimental bias. Using the same blood draw, the study looked at two additional independent replicas of 1 million unique cDNA reads for two donors, one aged 18 to 30 and the other aged 80 or older. Study-level results and caveats: Estimates of total diversity from one million sequenced T cells were regarded as lower bounds and underestimates. Compared with the aged group, the long-lived group had more naive CD4+ T cells, fewer expanded clones and increased TCR diversity, a pattern suggesting age selection. Bulk unsorted PBMC profiling prevented conclusive comparison of naive and antigen-experienced compartments. Observed TCR beta diversity per million T cells fell roughly linearly with age, and a significant reduction was already apparent by age roughly 40. There was a strong correlation between observed TCR beta diversity and the percentage of naive T cells measured by flow cytometry. Because donor CMV infection status was unknown, age-related changes in expanded clonotypes were potentially confounded.

The method was 5' RACE. Reads for this sample came from an Illumina HiSeq 2500. The second PCR ran for roughly 7 to 11 cycles and used a J-beta primer mix along with a sample-barcoded 5' primer. Each TCR beta cDNA molecule received a unique molecular identifier from a template-switch 5' adaptor carrying 12 random nucleotides. Each sample yielded at least 3 million CDR3-containing paired-end reads. First-strand cDNA synthesis was performed from all RNA using the Mint cDNA synthesis kit, with priming by a TRBC-specific oligonucleotide. Following uracil-DNA glycosylase treatment, all cDNA underwent a first 18-cycle PCR with the universal primers M1SS and BC2_uni_R. On the authors' methods: Each sample was normalized by randomly selecting 1 million high-quality reads, each carrying a distinct molecular identifier. Reads sharing molecular identifiers were discarded rather than binned into consensus sequences. CDR3 identification, clonotype clustering and error correction used MiTCR with a Q25 quality threshold and the strictest error-elimination algorithm. A nonparametric unseen species model with Euler transformation was used to estimate a lower bound on total TCR beta diversity. The public reads were quality trimmed at Q25 with fastp and then assembled into clones with MiXCR by TCRdb, keeping productive beta chains. Every distinct CDR3 protein forms one entry, paired with its most common genes and DNA. What appears here as the V and J calls and clone size reflects TCRdb's work, not the paper's. This sample holds roughly 2 million distinct CDR3 sequences; just under 50% were observed only once. Clones ranked in the top ten supply 2.1% of the sample.

Systemically healthy Caucasian individuals from Russia, some 36 in total and aged about 6 to 90 years, were included as donors. Roughly 10 milliliters of peripheral blood were collected from each donor into EDTA-treated Vacutainer tubes. Ficoll-Paque density-gradient centrifugation was used to isolate PBMCs, with at least 7 million per sample. Total RNA was extracted from PBMCs with Trizol reagent, with at least 6 micrograms obtained per sample. For every donor, an aliquot of PBMCs went through flow cytometry to measure the percentages of naive CD45RAhigh/CD27high T cells. As to this clonotype: Its target antigen remains unknown. At one end the junction does not follow the germline gene, possibly because of a read error.

Sequences were obtained from blood. The source is a woman in her thirties or forties in good health.

The DNA sequence follows: TGTGCTAGCAGCTTCCGGCAGGGGGGCGAAGAGACCCAGTACTTC. This sequence encodes CASSFRQGGEETQYF. The chain was built from TRBV7-7 and TRBJ2-5; TRBD1 is a possible D gene, resting on 7 matching bases. From the cysteine up to the phenylalanine, the CDR3 has a length of 15 residues. Left in the record is the CDR3 DNA by itself, 45 bases read in frame from the first base. CDR1 and CDR2 are drawn from the germline V gene (reference sequence): SSHAT, FNYEAQ.